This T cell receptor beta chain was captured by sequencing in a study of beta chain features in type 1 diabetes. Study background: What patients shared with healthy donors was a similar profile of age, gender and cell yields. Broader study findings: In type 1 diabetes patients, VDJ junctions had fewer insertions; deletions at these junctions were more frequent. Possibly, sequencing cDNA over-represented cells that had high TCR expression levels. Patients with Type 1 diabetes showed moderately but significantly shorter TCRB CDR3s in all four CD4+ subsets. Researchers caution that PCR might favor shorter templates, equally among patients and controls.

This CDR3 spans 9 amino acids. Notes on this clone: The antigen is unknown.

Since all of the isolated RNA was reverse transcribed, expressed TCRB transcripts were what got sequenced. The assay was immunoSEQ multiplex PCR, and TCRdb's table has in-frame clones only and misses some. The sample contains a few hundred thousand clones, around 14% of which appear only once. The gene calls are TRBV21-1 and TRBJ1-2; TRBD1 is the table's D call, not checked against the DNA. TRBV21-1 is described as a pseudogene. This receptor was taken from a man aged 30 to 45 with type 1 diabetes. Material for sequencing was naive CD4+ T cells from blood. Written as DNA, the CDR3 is TGTGCCAGCAGCGATACAGGCACATTC. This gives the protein CASSDTGTF.